This passage covers 26 T cell receptor beta chains from one sample sequenced in a study of cytomegalovirus exposure and HLA in healthy donors. It was with 60 Vbeta and 13 Jbeta primers that the PCR ran. Clones were read by immunoSEQ multiplex PCR, and TCRdb kept only the in-frame ones, dropping some. The specimen's table records more than 95,000 clones. Material: PBMCs. The receptor source for this set is a man in his forties or fifties in good health and CMV-seronegative.

A word on this clone: Compared with germline, one end of the junction differs, possibly owing to a read error. The chain employs TRBV25-1 and TRBJ1-2; 9 bases are shared with TRBD1. The CDR3 runs to 18 residues. Germline V gives CDR1 MGHDK, CDR2 SYGVNS. Here the CDR3 reads CASSEEGEDRGTLDGNTF. For the CDR3, the DNA is TGTGCCAGCAGTGAAGAGGGGGAAGACAGGGGGACGTTGGATGGCAACACCTTC.

The CDR3 sequence: CASSLAGGGSYGYTF. The DNA of the CDR3 is TGTGCCAGCAGCTTAGCCGGGGGGGGGAGCTATGGCTACACCTTC. This chain links TRBV7-9 with TRBJ1-2; D perhaps matches TRBD1 (5 bases). The CDR3 extends over 15 amino acids. Germline V gene data show CDR1 as SEHNR and CDR2 as FQNEAQ (reference sequence). The V gene lost 0 bases and the J gene lost 4 bases, with 12 bases spanning the gap.

The gene calls are TRBV4-1 and TRBJ2-1; D is perhaps TRBD1 (5 bases). This CDR3 is built from 19 residues. Looked up from germline, CDR1 is MGHRA and CDR2 is YSYEKL. V lost 0 bases, J lost 0 bases, and 18 bases lay in between. The CDR3 protein is CASSQDKGASRSSYNEQFF. The CDR3, as DNA: TGCGCCAGCAGCCAAGATAAAGGGGCTAGTCGAAGCTCCTACAATGAGCAGTTCTTC.

The V and J genes are TRBV18 and TRBJ2-5; unclear D gene. This CDR3 comprises 12 residues. V dropped 5 bases and J dropped 1 base, with 5 bases sitting between them. Looked up from germline, CDR1 is KGHSH and CDR2 is LQKENI. CDR3 coding DNA: TGTGCCAGCTCATCCTCCCAAGAGACCCAGTACTTC. This codes for CASSSSQETQYF. Supplemented by reference TRBV18 and TRBJ2-5, the full variable domain reads NAGVMQNPRHLVRRRGQEARLRCSPMKGHSHVYWYRQLPEEGLKFMVYLQKENIIDESGMPKERFSAEFPKEGPSILRIQQVVRGDSAAYFCASSSSQETQYFGPGTRLLVL.

The chain has TRBV7-2 and TRBJ2-5; TRBD2 is a possible D gene (6 bases). The CDR3 covers 12 residues. Germline V gene sequence: CDR1 SGHTA, CDR2 FQGNSA. CDR3 sequence (DNA): TGTGCTTCGGGGCGGGGACAAGAGACCCAGTACTTC. Translated: CASGRGQETQYF.

The V and J genes are TRBV9 and TRBJ2-7; TRBD2 matches at 8 bases. The V and J ends lost 3 bases and 7 bases, in that order; junction bases with no gene match: 3. Germline V gene data show CDR1 as SGDLS and CDR2 as YYNGEE. The CDR3 is made up of 12 amino acids. CDR3 nucleotides: TGTGCCAGCAGCGGACTAGCGAAAGAGCAGTACTTC. It is translated as CASSGLAKEQYF.

J is TRBJ2-5 and V is TRBV5-1; 10 bases are shared with TRBD1. From germline, CDR1 is SGHRS and CDR2 YFSETQ. Trimming removed 2 bases from V and 4 bases from J; junction bases left unmatched: 5. This CDR3 region has 15 residues. The CDR3 spells CASSFGDRGPETQYF. The DNA for the CDR3 is TGCGCCAGCAGCTTTGGGGACAGGGGACCAGAGACCCAGTACTTC.

The chain joins TRBV27 to TRBJ2-1, with D possibly matching TRBD2 (6 bases). Trimming shortened V by 5 bases and J by 2 bases, and 16 bases separated the two germline ends. Looked up from germline, CDR1 is MNHEY and CDR2 is SMNVEV (reference sequence). CDR3 length: 16 amino acids. DNA of the CDR3: TGTGCCAGCAGTACTACGGGACTCTCGACCTACAATGAGCAGTTCTTC. Protein: CASSTTGLSTYNEQFF.

V is TRBV5-1 and J is TRBJ2-7; 8 bases are a match to TRBD1. Germline CDR1 and CDR2: SGHRS and YFSETQ. Trimming at V came to 2 bases and at J to 3 bases, leaving 4 bases not matched to a gene. There are 14 residues in the CDR3. The CDR3, as DNA: TGCGCCAGCAGCTTACAGGGGGGAATCTACGAGCAGTACTTC. It specifies CASSLQGGIYEQYF.

The chain joins TRBV5-1 to TRBJ2-1, with TRBD2 matching over 9 bases. The J segment lost 10 bases and the V segment lost 0 bases, leaving 11 bases of the junction unmatched. In germline, CDR1 is SGHRS, CDR2 YFSETQ. CDR3 length: 16 amino acids. For the CDR3, the DNA is TGCGCCAGCAGCTTGGCGGGTCTAGCGGGGATGGGGGAGCAGTTCTTC. Translation: CASSLAGLAGMGEQFF. Filled out from reference TRBV5-1 and TRBJ2-1, the complete variable domain reads KAGVTQTPRYLIKTRGQQVTLSCSPISGHRSVSWYQQTPGQGLQFLFEYFSETQRNKGNFPGRFSGRQFSNSRSEMNVSTLELGDSALYLCASSLAGLAGMGEQFFGPGTRLTVL.

The rearrangement links TRBV6-6 to TRBJ2-4, with D perhaps TRBD1 (5 bases). The germline V and J ends were trimmed by 6 bases and 6 bases, with 9 bases remaining between them. Germline CDR1 MNHNY, CDR2 SVGAGI (reference sequence). This CDR3 spans 12 amino acids. DNA for the CDR3: TGTGCCAGCAGAGGGGAAATAAACATTCAGTACTTC. Protein sequence: CASRGEINIQYF.

The chain joins TRBV28 to TRBJ2-4, with 10 bases that match TRBD2. This CDR3 has 16 amino acids. Looked up from germline, CDR1 is MDHEN and CDR2 is SYDVKM. Germline trimming cut 5 bases from V and 3 bases from J; bases unmatched to any gene: 7. The CDR3 nucleotides are TGTGCCAGCAGTGTTACTAGCGGGACGGTCAAAAACATTCAGTACTTC. Translation gives CASSVTSGTVKNIQYF.

The genes are TRBV11-3 and TRBJ2-6; TRBD1 aligns across 7 bases. This CDR3 comprises 18 residues. V was clipped by 6 bases and J by 0 bases; unmatched bases: 11. The germline V gene has CDR1 SGHNT and CDR2 YENEEA. Here the CDR3 reads CASSYAGTAGSGANVLTF. CDR3 DNA: TGTGCCAGCAGTTACGCCGGGACAGCAGGCTCTGGGGCCAACGTCCTGACTTTC.

This chain's CDR3 is CASSFRTGGAMYEQFF. The CDR3 DNA follows: TGTGCCAGCAGTTTCCGGACAGGGGGCGCTATGTATGAGCAGTTCTTC. The rearrangement joins TRBV27 to TRBJ2-1, with 11 bases lining up with TRBD1. The junction had 9 bases not matched to a gene; V was cut back by 3 bases and J by 8 bases. From germline, CDR1 is MNHEY and CDR2 SMNVEV (reference sequence). This CDR3 contains 16 residues.

The rearrangement uses TRBV5-6 and TRBJ1-1; 7 bases match TRBD1. V dropped 0 bases and J dropped 1; count of bases not matched to a gene: 0. The CDR3 covers 14 residues. Germline CDR1 SGHDT, CDR2 YYEEEE. The CDR3 sequence is CASSLEGANTEAFF. The CDR3 DNA reads TGTGCCAGCAGCTTGGAGGGGGCGAACACTGAAGCTTTCTTT.

The chain combines TRBV11-3 with TRBJ1-1; maybe TRBD1 (5 bases). V gave up 5 bases and J gave up 5 bases, with 18 bases separating them. CDR1 is SGHNT, CDR2 YENEEA, per germline. The CDR3 sequence is 15 residues long. The CDR3 region is CASSTQLGAGTEAFF. The CDR3 nucleotides are TGTGCCAGCAGCACCCAGTTAGGGGCAGGGACTGAAGCTTTCTTT.

The gene calls are TRBV7-6 and TRBJ1-6; 7 bases line up with TRBD1. Germline loops: CDR1 SGHVS, CDR2 FNYEAQ. There are 14 residues in the CDR3. With 2 bases clipped from V and 8 bases from J, the junction kept 3 bases outside the gene matches. Written as DNA, the CDR3 is TGTGCCAGCAGCTTAAGCAGGGGGTATTCACCCCTCCACTTT. Its protein product is CASSLSRGYSPLHF.

The chain has TRBV30 and TRBJ1-5; TRBD1 agrees at 9 bases. With V trimmed by 1 base and J by 4 bases, 2 bases remained unmatched. This CDR3 spans 14 amino acids. Germline CDR1 reads GTSNPN; CDR2 reads SVGIG (reference sequence). The CDR3, as DNA: TGTGCCTGGAGTGAAGGACAGGGGAATCAGCCCCAGCATTTT. It codes for CAWSEGQGNQPQHF.

CDR3 amino acids: CASSYRTGTNTGELFF. CDR3 nucleotides: TGTGCCAGCAGTTACAGGACAGGGACTAACACCGGGGAGCTGTTTTTT. The rearrangement links TRBV6-5 to TRBJ1-3, with 8 nucleotides matching TRBD1. Matching the DNA end better, TRBJ2-2 makes the J call doubtful. CDR1 and CDR2 from the germline V gene are MNHEY and SVGAGI. The CDR3 consists of 16 residues.

The chain joins TRBV10-2 to TRBJ2-6; 9 bases match TRBD1. Looked up from germline, CDR1 is WSHSY and CDR2 is SAAADI. The CDR3 runs 16 residues. The J segment lost 1 base and the V segment lost 6 bases, leaving 4 bases of the junction unmatched. The CDR3 is CASRPGTGSGANVLTF. The CDR3 nucleotides read TGCGCCAGCAGACCCGGGACAGGGTCTGGGGCCAACGTCCTGACTTTC.

The V call is TRBV7-9, the J call TRBJ2-3, with 10 bases fitting TRBD2. The CDR3 has 15 residues. Germline CDR1 SEHNR, CDR2 FQNEAQ (reference sequence). Trimming at V came to 5 bases and at J to 6 bases, leaving 8 bases not matched to a gene. Written as DNA, the CDR3 is TGTGCCAGCAGCCACCTAGCGGGAGCGGCGGATACGCAGTATTTT. Residues: CASSHLAGAADTQYF.

The V and J genes are TRBV7-9 and TRBJ1-1; D unclear. The CDR3 extends over 15 amino acids. V lost 3 bases and J 6 bases, leaving 17 bases between the germline ends. Germline assignment: CDR1 SEHNR and CDR2 FQNEAQ (reference sequence). CDR3 protein: CASSFSRSGDAEAFF. The CDR3 DNA is TGTGCCAGCAGCTTTAGTAGGAGCGGTGACGCTGAAGCTTTCTTT.

The chain carries TRBV4-1 and TRBJ1-2; possibly TRBD1 for D (6 bases). Between the trimmed V and J ends, which lost 0 bases and 8 bases, there was a span of 16 bases. The CDR3 covers 15 residues. Germline V gene sequence: CDR1 MGHRA, CDR2 YSYEKL. CDR3 amino acids: CASSQDFGRGLGYTF. The CDR3 DNA follows: TGCGCCAGCAGCCAAGATTTTGGCAGGGGCTTAGGCTACACCTTC.

As concerns this clone: Germline and junction disagree at one end, which may indicate a read error. The chain joins TRBV7-7 to TRBJ2-7; D may be TRBD1 (5 bases). The germline CDR1 and CDR2 sequences are SSHAT and FNYEAQ (reference sequence). The CDR3 is made up of 13 amino acids. The DNA for the CDR3 is TGTGCTAGCAGCTTAGAAAGGGGTACCGAGCAGTACTTC. Its protein is CASSLERGTEQYF.

J is TRBJ2-5 and V is TRBV28; TRBD1 agrees at 8 bases. This CDR3 spans 15 amino acids. Germline V gene data show CDR1 as MDHEN and CDR2 as SYDVKM. Losses at the gene ends were 6 bases for V and 6 bases for J; bases not matched to a gene: 12. This CDR3 reads CASSPPAGGRKTQYF. CDR3 nucleotide sequence: TGTGCCAGCAGCCCACCGGCAGGGGGCAGGAAGACCCAGTACTTC.

CDR3 amino acids: CASSRTGGANYGYTF. CDR3 bases: TGTGCCAGCTCGAGGACAGGGGGAGCCAACTATGGCTACACCTTC. This chain connects TRBV27 to TRBJ1-2, with 10 nucleotides matching TRBD1. This CDR3 is 15 amino acids long. Losses at the gene ends were 8 bases for V and 2 bases for J; bases not matched to a gene: 8. Germline CDR1 MNHEY, CDR2 SMNVEV (reference sequence).